These 30 T cell receptor beta chains originate from one sample sequenced in a study of blood T cell repertoires in COVID-19. The protocol was immunoSEQ multiplex PCR, while the TCRdb copy is restricted to in-frame clones and leaves out a portion. The sample yields 200,000 to 250,000 clones, roughly 80% seen once. Sample: peripheral blood. These receptors originate from a woman older than 75 with active or convalescent COVID-19.

The V gene is TRBV11-2, the J gene TRBJ2-2; TRBD2 is a possible D gene (6 bases). Looked up from germline, CDR1 is SGHAT and CDR2 is FQNNGV. This CDR3 comprises 15 residues. Trimming took off 3 bases at V and 6 bases at J, with 14 bases between the two ends. CDR3 bases: TGTGCCAGCAGCTTCGCTACTCGGGAGTCCGGGGAGCTGTTTTTT. This encodes CASSFATRESGELFF.

The V and J genes are TRBV3-1 (or the pseudogene TRBV3-2) and TRBJ1-6; 9 bases agree with TRBD1. The junction had 7 bases not matched to a gene; V was cut back by 4 bases and J by 9 bases. CDR3 length: 15 residues. Per the germline V gene, CDR1 is LGHDT and CDR2 is YNNKEL (reference sequence). The CDR3 nucleotides read TGTGCCAGCAGCCCCCGGACAGGGGAATCTTCACCCCTCCACTTT. Encoded protein: CASSPRTGESSPLHF.

The rearrangement links TRBV18 to TRBJ2-5; the match to TRBD2 covers 11 bases. Trimming took 0 bases from V and 1 from J; bases not matched to a gene: 1. Germline CDR1 and CDR2: KGHSH and LQKENI. This CDR3 region has 16 residues. As DNA, the CDR3 is TGTGCCAGCTCACCACCCCTAGCGGGGGGCCAAGAGACCCAGTACTTC. This encodes CASSPPLAGGQETQYF.

The chain uses TRBV10-3 and TRBJ2-3, with 9 bases that match TRBD1. Germline V CDR1 and CDR2: ENHRY, SYGVKD. The V segment lost 7 bases and the J segment 4 bases; nucleotides outside the gene matches: 6. CDR3 length: 14 residues. The CDR3, as DNA: TGTGCCATCAAGGAGACAGGGGGTGCAGATACGCAGTATTTT. Its protein is CAIKETGGADTQYF.

This clone occurred a few times. The V call is TRBV6-5, the J call TRBJ2-5; TRBD1 agrees at 12 bases. J gave up 5 bases and V 7 bases, and 8 bases lay outside the gene matches. Germline values: CDR1 MNHEY, CDR2 SVGAGI. CDR3 length equals 15 residues. The CDR3: CASTRGTGGAETQYF. The CDR3 DNA sequence: TGTGCCAGCACCAGGGGGACAGGGGGCGCGGAGACCCAGTACTTC.

This chain uses TRBV6-5 with TRBJ2-5, with D perhaps matching TRBD2 (5 bases). V was clipped by 0 bases and J by 5 bases, with 10 bases between them. The CDR3 extends over 14 amino acids. Germline CDR1 reads MNHEY; CDR2 reads SVGAGI. The CDR3: CASSYSRRGETQYF. The CDR3, as DNA: TGTGCCAGCAGTTACTCCCGAAGAGGGGAGACCCAGTACTTC.

This chain connects TRBV5-4 to TRBJ1-2; no reliable D call. V gave up 6 bases and J gave up 4 bases, with 16 bases separating them. Per germline, CDR1 SGHNT and CDR2 YYREEE (reference sequence). The CDR3 spans 14 residues. CDR3 residues: CASKSPGVTYGYTF. The CDR3 bases are TGTGCCAGCAAAAGTCCGGGAGTAACCTATGGCTACACCTTC.

The rearrangement links TRBV18 to TRBJ2-5; TRBD1 matches 7 bases. The length of the CDR3 is 15 residues. CDR1 is KGHSH, CDR2 LQKENI, per germline. J was trimmed by 2 bases and V by 1 base; bases with no gene match: 4. CDR3 sequence reads: CASSPLGRGQETQYF. The CDR3 region has the DNA TGTGCCAGCTCACCACTGGGCAGGGGGCAAGAGACCCAGTACTTC.

The gene calls are TRBV5-1 and TRBJ1-1, with TRBD1 matching 10 bases. CDR3 length equals 14 residues. V was clipped by 3 bases and J by 3 bases; unmatched bases: 2. From germline, CDR1 is SGHRS and CDR2 YFSETQ. Here the CDR3 reads CASSSGTGDTEAFF. In DNA form, the CDR3 reads TGCGCCAGCAGCTCCGGGACAGGGGACACTGAAGCTTTCTTT.

The rearrangement links TRBV30 to TRBJ2-3; 11 positions agree with TRBD2. In germline, CDR1 is GTSNPN, CDR2 SVGIG (reference sequence). Losses at the gene ends were 2 bases for V and 0 bases for J; bases not matched to a gene: 7. This CDR3 comprises 17 residues. CDR3 region: CAWSPGLAGSSTDTQYF. The CDR3 DNA follows: TGTGCCTGGAGTCCCGGACTAGCGGGTTCCAGCACAGATACGCAGTATTTT. Variable domain in full (rest from reference TRBV30 and TRBJ2-3): SQTIHQWPATLVQPVGSPLSLECTVEGTSNPNLYWYRQAAGRGLQLLFYSVGIGQISSEVPQNLSASRPQDRQFILSSKKLLLSDSGFYLCAWSPGLAGSSTDTQYFGPGTRLTVL.

In DNA, the CDR3 is TGCAGCGTTGGGACAGGGGGCTGGAGGGGCTACACCTTC. Protein sequence: CSVGTGGWRGYTF. The chain employs TRBV29-1 and TRBJ1-2, with TRBD1 matching 11 bases. Germline values: CDR1 SQVTM, CDR2 ANQGSEA. V lost 4 bases, J lost 8 bases, and 6 bases stayed unmatched. The CDR3 contains 13 residues.

The V and J genes are TRBV24-1 and TRBJ1-5; no definite D call. CDR1 is KGHDR, CDR2 SFDVKD, per germline. The CDR3 extends over 14 amino acids. Trimming cost V 9 bases and J 0 bases, with 11 bases left between them. CDR3 sequence (DNA): TGTGCCACCTCCCGGGAGAATAGCAATCAGCCCCAGCATTTT. The encoded protein is CATSRENSNQPQHF.

The rearrangement joins TRBV3-1 (or the pseudogene TRBV3-2) to TRBJ1-3; possible D gene TRBD1, 6 bases. The germline V and J ends were trimmed by 2 bases and 2 bases, with 19 bases remaining between them. Germline V gene data show CDR1 as LGHDT and CDR2 as YNNKEL (reference sequence). The CDR3 sequence is 18 residues long. The CDR3 loop is CASSQHLNRATPGNTIYF. The CDR3 DNA reads as TGTGCCAGCAGCCAACACCTCAACAGGGCCACTCCTGGAAACACCATATATTTT.

This chain links TRBV15 with TRBJ1-5, with a possible D match to TRBD1 (5 bases). Germline V gene lookup returns CDR1 LNHNV and CDR2 YYDKDF (reference sequence). This CDR3 spans 17 amino acids. V was shortened by 0 bases and J by 4 bases, with 16 bases between the two germline ends. The CDR3 loop reads CATSRDLGGAANQPQHF. The CDR3 nucleotides are TGTGCCACCAGCAGAGATCTGGGAGGGGCGGCAAATCAGCCCCAGCATTTT.

V is TRBV5-1 and J is TRBJ1-6; D is ambiguous. The CDR3 sequence is 13 residues long. Germline CDR1 reads SGHRS; CDR2 reads YFSETQ. The V gene lost 1 base and the J gene lost 8 bases, with 7 bases spanning the gap. CDR3 loop: CASSLFGDSPLHF. CDR3 nucleotide sequence: TGCGCCAGCAGCTTGTTCGGGGATTCACCCCTCCACTTT.

The chain couples TRBV27 to TRBJ2-2, with TRBD1 matching 8 bases. V was clipped by 5 bases and J by 2 bases; unmatched bases: 10. Germline V gives CDR1 MNHEY, CDR2 SMNVEV (reference sequence). The CDR3 is made up of 17 amino acids. The CDR3 here is CASSVDRTGRNTGELFF. Here the CDR3 DNA reads TGTGCCAGCAGTGTCGATCGGACAGGGCGTAACACCGGGGAGCTGTTTTTT.

This chain joins TRBV5-1 and TRBJ1-1; perhaps TRBD1 as D (6 bases). Trimming took 6 bases from V and 1 from J, leaving 16 bases between them. The V gene's germline CDR1 is SGHRS and CDR2 YFSETQ. This CDR3 has 15 residues. CDR3 DNA sequence: TGCGCCAGCACCCCGTGGGGGGGCTCGAACACTGAAGCTTTCTTT. Translating it yields CASTPWGGSNTEAFF.

For this clone: The same CDR3 is also encoded by other DNA sequences in this sample. The chain has TRBV5-1 and TRBJ1-5, with a tentative D call TRBD1 (6 bases). V was shortened by 0 bases and J by 2 bases, with 9 bases between the two germline ends. The CDR3 length is 15 residues. CDR1 is SGHRS, CDR2 YFSETQ, per germline. In DNA, the CDR3 is TGCGCCAGCAGCTTGGGGGACACTGGCAATCAGCCCCAGCATTTT. Protein product: CASSLGDTGNQPQHF.

The chain is built from TRBV6-5 and TRBJ1-6; 8 bases fit TRBD1. CDR3 length: 13 residues. The germline CDR1 and CDR2 sequences are MNHEY and SVGAGI. The ends lost 9 bases at V and 7 bases at J; junction bases unmatched: 5. CDR3 loop: CASRQGRNSPLHF. The CDR3 DNA follows: TGTGCCAGTCGACAGGGGCGGAATTCACCCCTCCACTTT.

In its sample, this clone was seen a few times. This chain uses TRBV13 with TRBJ1-4; D not resolved. V was trimmed by 2 bases and J by 6 bases, leaving 13 bases between them. The CDR3 runs 15 residues. Per germline, CDR1 PRHDT and CDR2 FYEKMQ (reference sequence). The chain's CDR3 is CASSLFGQLDEKLFF. CDR3 nucleotide sequence: TGTGCCAGCAGCTTATTTGGGCAGCTTGATGAAAAACTGTTTTTT.

The chain recombines TRBV18 with TRBJ1-5; weak D call: TRBD1 (5 bases). This CDR3 has 15 amino acids. Per the germline V gene, CDR1 is KGHSH and CDR2 is LQKENI. V was trimmed by 6 bases and J by 5 bases, leaving 17 bases between them. As DNA, the CDR3 is TGTGCCAGCTCCCCAATGGGAGGGACCGATCAGCCCCAGCATTTT. The encoded protein is CASSPMGGTDQPQHF.

The CDR3 reads CASRAGTSASTDTQYF. The CDR3 DNA reads as TGTGCCAGCAGGGCCGGGACTAGCGCCAGCACAGATACGCAGTATTTT. The rearrangement joins TRBV2 to TRBJ2-3; TRBD2 agrees at 10 bases. The germline V gene has CDR1 SNHLY and CDR2 FYNNEI. The CDR3 is 16 residues long. V lost 6 bases, J lost 0 bases, and 6 bases stayed unmatched.

This chain uses TRBV27 with TRBJ1-2; TRBD1 matches 9 bases. There are 14 residues in the CDR3. V lost 3 bases, J lost 3 bases, and 2 bases stayed unmatched. Germline CDR1 MNHEY, CDR2 SMNVEV (reference sequence). CDR3 bases: TGTGCCAGCAGTTTCACAGGGGGCGACTATGGCTACACCTTC. This sequence encodes CASSFTGGDYGYTF.

The chain recombines TRBV27 with TRBJ1-5; D ambiguous. The germline V and J ends were trimmed by 0 bases and 3 bases, with 6 bases remaining between them. The CDR3 totals 14 residues. Germline V gene sequence: CDR1 MNHEY, CDR2 SMNVEV (reference sequence). CDR3 region: CASSLSSVNQPQHF. CDR3 nucleotides: TGTGCCAGCAGTTTATCCTCCGTCAATCAGCCCCAGCATTTT.

The chain employs TRBV6-5 and TRBJ2-5; 12 positions agree with TRBD2. This CDR3 comprises 14 residues. V shed 11 bases, J shed 1 base, and the junction held 5 bases outside the gene matches. From germline, CDR1 is MNHEY and CDR2 SVGAGI. CDR3 loop: CAGQTSGSQETQYF. The CDR3 region has the DNA TGTGCCGGTCAGACTAGCGGGAGCCAAGAGACCCAGTACTTC.

The chain joins TRBV6-2 or TRBV6-3 to TRBJ1-1, with TRBD1 matching over 7 bases. This CDR3 has 15 amino acids. J was trimmed by 5 bases and V by 5 bases; bases with no gene match: 11. The germline V gene has CDR1 MNHEY and CDR2 SVGEGT. The CDR3 nucleotides read TGTGCCAGCAGTCGGGGGACAGTAGTCCGGACTGAAGCTTTCTTT. Translated: CASSRGTVVRTEAFF.

The sample holds one count of this clone. The V and J genes are TRBV7-8 and TRBJ1-1, with D perhaps TRBD1 (5 bases). CDR3 length: 15 residues. Germline lookup yields CDR1 SGHVS and CDR2 FQNEAQ. Deletions cut 3 bases from V and 0 bases from J, with 11 bases between. CDR3: CASSFADSMNTEAFF. The CDR3 region has the DNA TGTGCCAGCAGCTTTGCTGACAGCATGAACACTGAAGCTTTCTTT.

The chain links TRBV5-4 to TRBJ2-1; no reliable D call. V gave up 3 bases and J gave up 0 bases, with 10 bases separating them. Germline-derived CDR1 and CDR2 are SGHNT and YYREEE (reference sequence). The CDR3 has 15 amino acids. CDR3 bases: TGTGCCAGCAGCTACGACTCGAGCTCCTACAATGAGCAGTTCTTC. This codes for CASSYDSSSYNEQFF.

CDR3 bases: TGTGCCAGCAGCCAAGATGGGGGCTCACCCCTCCACTTT. This codes for CASSQDGGSPLHF. The chain has TRBV3-1 (or the pseudogene TRBV3-2) and TRBJ1-6; weak D call: TRBD1 (6 bases). V shed 0 bases and J shed 10 bases, with 7 bases lying between them. The CDR3 is 13 residues long. Germline CDR1 reads LGHDT; CDR2 reads YNNKEL (reference sequence).

V and J are TRBV7-5 and TRBJ2-1; the table's D call, TRBD2, was not checked against the DNA. TRBV7-5 is reported as a pseudogene. This CDR3 is built from 20 residues. For the CDR3, the DNA is TGTGCCAGAAGCTTAGCGCTTGGGACTAGCGGGAGGCCCTCCTACAATGAGCAGTTCTTC. Encoded protein: CARSLALGTSGRPSYNEQFF.